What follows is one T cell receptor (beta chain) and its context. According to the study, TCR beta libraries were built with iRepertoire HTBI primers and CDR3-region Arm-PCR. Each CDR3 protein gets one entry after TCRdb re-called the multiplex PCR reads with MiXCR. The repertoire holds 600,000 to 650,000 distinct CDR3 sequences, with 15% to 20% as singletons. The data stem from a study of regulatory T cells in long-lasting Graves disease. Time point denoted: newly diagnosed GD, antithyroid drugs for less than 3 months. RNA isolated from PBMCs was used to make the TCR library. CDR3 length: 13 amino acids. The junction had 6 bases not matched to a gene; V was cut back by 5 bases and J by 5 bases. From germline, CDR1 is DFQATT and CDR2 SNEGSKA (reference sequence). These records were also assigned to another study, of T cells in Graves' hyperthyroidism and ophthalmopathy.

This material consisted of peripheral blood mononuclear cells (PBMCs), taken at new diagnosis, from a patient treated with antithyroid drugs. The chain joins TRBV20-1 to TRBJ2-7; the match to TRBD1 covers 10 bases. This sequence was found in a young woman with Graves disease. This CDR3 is CSAPGQGIHEQYF. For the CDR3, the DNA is TGCAGTGCTCCGGGACAGGGGATCCACGAGCAGTACTTC.